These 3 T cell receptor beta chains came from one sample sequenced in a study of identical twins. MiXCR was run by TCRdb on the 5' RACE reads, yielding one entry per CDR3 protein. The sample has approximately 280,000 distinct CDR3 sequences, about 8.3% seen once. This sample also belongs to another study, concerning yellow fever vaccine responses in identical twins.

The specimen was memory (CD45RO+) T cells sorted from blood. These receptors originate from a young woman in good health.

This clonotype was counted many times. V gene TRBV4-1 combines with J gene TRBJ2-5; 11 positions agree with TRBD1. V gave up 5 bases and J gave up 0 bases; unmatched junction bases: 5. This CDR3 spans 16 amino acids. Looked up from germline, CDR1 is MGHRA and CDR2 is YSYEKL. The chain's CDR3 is CASSDWDRGYQETQYF. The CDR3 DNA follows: TGCGCCAGCAGCGATTGGGACAGGGGGTACCAAGAGACCCAGTACTTC.

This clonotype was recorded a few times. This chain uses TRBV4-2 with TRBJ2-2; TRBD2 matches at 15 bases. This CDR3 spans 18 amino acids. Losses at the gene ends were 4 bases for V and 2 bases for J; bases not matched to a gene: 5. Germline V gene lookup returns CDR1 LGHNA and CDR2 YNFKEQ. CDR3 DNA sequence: TGTGCCAGCAGCCCGGGACTAGCGGGGGGCGGCAACACCGGGGAGCTGTTTTTT. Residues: CASSPGLAGGGNTGELFF.

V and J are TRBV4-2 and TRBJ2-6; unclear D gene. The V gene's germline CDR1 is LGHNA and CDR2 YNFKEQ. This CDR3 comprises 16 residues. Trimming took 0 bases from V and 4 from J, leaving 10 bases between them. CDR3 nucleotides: TGTGCCAGCAGCCAAGATCTCGGTACCGGGGCCAACGTCCTGACTTTC. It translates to CASSQDLGTGANVLTF.